This T cell receptor (beta chain) was documented in a study of vaccination and CD4 T cells after COVID-19. As for the study in general: Cells were stimulated with overlapping spike peptides from SARS-CoV-2, HCoV-NL63, HCoV-OC43 and HCoV-229E.

Noted treatment: approximately nine-day PBMC culture with coronavirus spike peptide pools or control peptides (ViraFEST assay). PBMCs were cultured at two million per well with approximately 9.9 IU/ml IL-2 and around 10 ug/ml peptide pools. Cells received half-medium changes with fresh IL-2 medium on days 3 and 7. Oncomine TCR Beta short-read sequencing was applied to DNA from cultured CD4+ T cells. It was cultured CD4+ T cells from which genomic DNA was extracted. Via MiXCR, TCRdb re-called the PCR reads, giving one row per CDR3 protein. The sample yields about 17,000 distinct CDR3 sequences, more than 45% seen once. The trim removed 1 base at V and 5 bases at J, leaving 8 bases unmatched. CDR1 is MGHRA and CDR2 is YSYEKL in the germline V gene. CDR3 length: 17 amino acids. Regarding this clonotype: Antigen unknown.

The sample consisted of CD4+ T cells from blood, cultured in vitro. The chain combines TRBV4-1 with TRBJ2-1; 10 bases are a match to TRBD2. The source is a human donor who had recovered from COVID-19. CDR3 loop: CASSQGALAGSNNEQFF. CDR3 coding DNA: TGCGCCAGCAGCCAAGGAGCACTAGCGGGAAGCAACAATGAGCAGTTCTTC.